This record covers a single TCR beta chain. The data originate from a study of long-term antiretroviral therapy in people with HIV. At the survey level, the v3.0 immunoSEQ assay was run. The table came from immunoSEQ multiplex PCR; TCRdb's copy has only in-frame clones and leaves some out. Of some 40,000 clones listed, roughly 80% are singletons. With 0 bases removed from V and 2 bases from J, the gap between germline ends came to 12 bases. Germline lookup yields CDR1 WNHNN and CDR2 SYGVQD (reference sequence). The CDR3 spans 16 residues. PBMC samples from each donor numbered at least one pre-ART and at least two post-ART.

Source: unsorted PBMCs, taken 1 year after starting antiretroviral therapy. The TCR comes from a man aged 18-30 years with HIV. The V call is TRBV10-1, the J call TRBJ2-3, with no clear D. CDR3: CASSESDLTSTDTQYF. The CDR3 nucleotides read TGCGCCAGCAGTGAGTCAGATTTAACCTCCACAGATACGCAGTATTTT.